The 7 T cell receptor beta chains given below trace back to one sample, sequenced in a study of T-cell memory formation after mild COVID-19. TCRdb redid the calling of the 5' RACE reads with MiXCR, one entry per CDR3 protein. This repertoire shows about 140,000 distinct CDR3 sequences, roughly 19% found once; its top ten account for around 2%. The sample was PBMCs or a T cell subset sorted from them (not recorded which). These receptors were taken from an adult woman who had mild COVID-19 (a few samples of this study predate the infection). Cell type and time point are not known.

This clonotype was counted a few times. CDR3 protein: CASSISATDTQYF. The DNA of the CDR3 is TGTGCCAGCAGCATATCGGCCACAGATACGCAGTATTTT. The gene calls are TRBV5-6 and TRBJ2-3; D call uncertain. The CDR3 consists of 13 residues. Trimming left V 4 bases short and J 2 bases short, with 8 bases between. CDR1 SGHDT and CDR2 YYEEEE come from the germline V gene.

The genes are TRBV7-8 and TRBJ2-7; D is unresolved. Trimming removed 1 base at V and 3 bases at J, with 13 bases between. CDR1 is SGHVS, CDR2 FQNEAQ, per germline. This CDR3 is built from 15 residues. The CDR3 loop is CASSLGRRSYYEQYF. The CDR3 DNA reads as TGTGCCAGCAGCTTAGGTCGGCGGTCGTACTACGAGCAGTACTTC. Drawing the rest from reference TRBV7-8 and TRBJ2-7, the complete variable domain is GAGVSQSPRYKVAKRGQDVALRCDPISGHVSLFWYQQALGQGPEFLTYFQNEAQLDKSGLPSDRFFAERPEGSVSTLKIQRTQQEDSAVYLCASSLGRRSYYEQYFGPGTRLTVT.

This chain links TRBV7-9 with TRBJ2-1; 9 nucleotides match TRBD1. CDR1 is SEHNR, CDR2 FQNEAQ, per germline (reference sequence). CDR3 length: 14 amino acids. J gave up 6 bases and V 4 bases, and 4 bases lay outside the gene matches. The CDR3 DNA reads TGTGCCAGCAGCTCACAGGGGGCGGGCAATGAGCAGTTCTTC. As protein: CASSSQGAGNEQFF. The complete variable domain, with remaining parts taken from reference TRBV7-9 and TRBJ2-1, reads DTGVSQNPRHKITKRGQNVTFRCDPISEHNRLYWYRQTLGQGPEFLTYFQNEAQLEKSRLLSDRFSAERPKGSFSTLEIQRTEQGDSAMYLCASSSQGAGNEQFFGPGTRLTVL.

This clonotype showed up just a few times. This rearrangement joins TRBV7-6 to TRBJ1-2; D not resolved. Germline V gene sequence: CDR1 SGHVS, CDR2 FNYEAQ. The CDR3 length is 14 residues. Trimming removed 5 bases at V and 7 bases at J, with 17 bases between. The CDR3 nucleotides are TGTGCCAGCAGCCTAACAGATCGGGGTGCTGGCTACACCTTC. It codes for CASSLTDRGAGYTF.

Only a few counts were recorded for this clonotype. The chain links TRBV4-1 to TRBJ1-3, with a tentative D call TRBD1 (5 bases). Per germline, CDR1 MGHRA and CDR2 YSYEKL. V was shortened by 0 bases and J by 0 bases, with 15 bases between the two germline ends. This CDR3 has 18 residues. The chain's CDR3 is CASSQEMVRGSSGNTIYF. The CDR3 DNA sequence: TGCGCCAGCAGCCAAGAAATGGTTCGGGGCAGCTCTGGAAACACCATATATTTT.

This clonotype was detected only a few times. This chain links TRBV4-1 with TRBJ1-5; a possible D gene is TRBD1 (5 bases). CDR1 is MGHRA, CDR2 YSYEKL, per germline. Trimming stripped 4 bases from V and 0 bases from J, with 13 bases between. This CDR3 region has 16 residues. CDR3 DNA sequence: TGCGCCAGCAGCCCCCGGGACCTATCTAGCAATCAGCCCCAGCATTTT. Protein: CASSPRDLSSNQPQHF.

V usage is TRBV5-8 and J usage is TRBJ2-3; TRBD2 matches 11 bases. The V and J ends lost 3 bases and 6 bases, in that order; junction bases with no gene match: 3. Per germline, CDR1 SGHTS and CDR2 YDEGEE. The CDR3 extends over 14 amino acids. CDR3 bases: TGTGCCAGCAGCTGGAGGACTAGCGGGGATACGCAGTATTTT. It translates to CASSWRTSGDTQYF.